A selection of T cell receptor beta chains follows, all from one sample in a study of T cell repertoires in cytomegalovirus infection. These receptors are not linked to any known antigen. TCRdb analysed the reads with MiXCR anew, one entry per CDR3 protein. This table has 650,000 to 900,000 distinct CDR3 sequences, over 25% appearing once. The specimen was cultured CD8+ T cells from PBMCs, collected from culture after CMV antigen stimulation. Receptors were obtained from a human donor in good health (CMV status not recorded). Some clones in this sample may be carry-over from other donors' samples. Both conserved end residues are trimmed from each CDR3. The listing skips clone size in some rows; elsewhere it reads once, few, many or a size class.

v_gene	abundance	j_gene	CDR3aa
TRBV29-1	few	TRBJ1-2	SVLDQVMACT
TRBV10-1	few	TRBJ1-4	ASSKTGVDEKLF
TRBV7-9	few	TRBJ2-1	ASSPTLAGLYNEQF
TRBV6-2/TRBV6-3	few	TRBJ2-1	ASSYSLGLNEQF
TRBV15	NA	TRBJ2-5	ATSSPPGPETQY
TRBV20-1	NA	TRBJ2-1	SARDPDRSYNEQF
TRBV12-3/TRBV12-4	few	TRBJ1-5	ASSLAEIEQGQPQH
TRBV7-9	few	TRBJ2-3	ASSPRSGDTDTQY
TRBV20-1	NA	TRBJ2-1	SRQLRRTYNEQF
TRBV6-1	NA	TRBJ2-3	ASSPRLAGRTDTQY
TRBV20-1	NA	TRBJ2-5	SALPDRGDVTQY
TRBV7-6	NA	TRBJ1-1	ASSLFKDGDTEAF